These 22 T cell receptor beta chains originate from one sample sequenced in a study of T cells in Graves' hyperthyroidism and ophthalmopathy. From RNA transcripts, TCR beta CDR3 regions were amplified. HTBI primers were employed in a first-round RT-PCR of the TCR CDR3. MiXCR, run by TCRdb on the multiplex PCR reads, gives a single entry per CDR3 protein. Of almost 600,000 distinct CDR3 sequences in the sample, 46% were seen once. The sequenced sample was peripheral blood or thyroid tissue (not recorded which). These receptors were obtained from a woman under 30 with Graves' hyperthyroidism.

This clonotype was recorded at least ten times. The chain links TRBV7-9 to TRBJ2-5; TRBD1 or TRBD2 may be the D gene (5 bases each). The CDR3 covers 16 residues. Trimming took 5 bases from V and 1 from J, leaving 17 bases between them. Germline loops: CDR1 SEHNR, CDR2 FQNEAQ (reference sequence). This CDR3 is CASSEGVLVLQETQYF. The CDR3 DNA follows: TGTGCCAGCAGCGAAGGGGTACTAGTCCTCCAAGAGACCCAGTACTTC.

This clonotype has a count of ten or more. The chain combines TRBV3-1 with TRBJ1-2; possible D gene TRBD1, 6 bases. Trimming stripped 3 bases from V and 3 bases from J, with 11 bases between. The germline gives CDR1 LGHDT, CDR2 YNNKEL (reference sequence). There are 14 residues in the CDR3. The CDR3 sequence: CASSQGAQDYGYTF. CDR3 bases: TGTGCCAGCAGCCAGGGGGCGCAAGACTATGGCTACACCTTC. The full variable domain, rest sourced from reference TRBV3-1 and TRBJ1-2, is DTAVSQTPKYLVTQMGNDKSIKCEQNLGHDTMYWYKQDSKKFLKIMFSYNNKELIINETVPNRFSPKSPDKAHLNLHINSLELGDSAVYFCASSQGAQDYGYTFGSGTRLTVV.

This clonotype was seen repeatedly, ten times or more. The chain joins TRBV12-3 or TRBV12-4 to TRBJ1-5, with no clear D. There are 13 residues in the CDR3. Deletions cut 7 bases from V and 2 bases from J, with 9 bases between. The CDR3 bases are TGTGCCAGCACCATCGGGGGCAATCAGCCCCAGCATTTT. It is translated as CASTIGGNQPQHF.

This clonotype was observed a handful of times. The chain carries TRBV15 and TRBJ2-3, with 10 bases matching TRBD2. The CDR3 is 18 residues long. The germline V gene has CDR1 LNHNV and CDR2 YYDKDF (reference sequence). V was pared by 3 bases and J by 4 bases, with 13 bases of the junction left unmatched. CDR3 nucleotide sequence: TGTGCCACCAGCAGGCCCTTTGTCGCTAGCGGGAGTGCAGATACGCAGTATTTT. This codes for CATSRPFVASGSADTQYF. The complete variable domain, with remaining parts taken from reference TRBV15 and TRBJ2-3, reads DAMVIQNPRYQVTQFGKPVTLSCSQTLNHNVMYWYQQKSSQAPKLLFHYYDKDFNNEADTPDNFQSRRPNTSFCFLDIRSPGLGDTAMYLCATSRPFVASGSADTQYFGPGTRLTVL.

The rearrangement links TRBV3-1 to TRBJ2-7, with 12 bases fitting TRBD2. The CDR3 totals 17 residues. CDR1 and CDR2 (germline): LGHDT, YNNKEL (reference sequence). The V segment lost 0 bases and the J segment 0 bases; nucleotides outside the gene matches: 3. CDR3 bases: TGTGCCAGCAGCCAAGATGGGGGACTAGCGGGCTCCTACGAGCAGTACTTC. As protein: CASSQDGGLAGSYEQYF.

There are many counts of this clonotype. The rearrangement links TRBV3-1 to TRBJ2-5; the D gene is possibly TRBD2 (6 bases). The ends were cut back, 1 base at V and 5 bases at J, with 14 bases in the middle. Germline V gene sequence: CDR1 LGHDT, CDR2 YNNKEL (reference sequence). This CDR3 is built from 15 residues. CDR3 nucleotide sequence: TGTGCCAGCAGCCAAGTTCGCGGGGTTGGCGAGACCCAGTACTTC. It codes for CASSQVRGVGETQYF.

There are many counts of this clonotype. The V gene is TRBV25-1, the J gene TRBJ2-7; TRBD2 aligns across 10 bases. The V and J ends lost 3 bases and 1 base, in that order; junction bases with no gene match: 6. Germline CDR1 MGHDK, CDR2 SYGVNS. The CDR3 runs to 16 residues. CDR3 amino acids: CASSDPLAGLSYEQYF. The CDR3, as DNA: TGTGCCAGCAGTGACCCACTAGCGGGACTATCCTACGAGCAGTACTTC.

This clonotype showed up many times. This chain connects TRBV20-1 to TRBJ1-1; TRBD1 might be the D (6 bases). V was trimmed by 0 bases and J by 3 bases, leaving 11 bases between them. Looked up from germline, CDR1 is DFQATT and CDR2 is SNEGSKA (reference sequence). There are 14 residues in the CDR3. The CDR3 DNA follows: TGCAGTGCTAGAGATCGCCGGGGGCACACTGAAGCTTTCTTT. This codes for CSARDRRGHTEAFF.

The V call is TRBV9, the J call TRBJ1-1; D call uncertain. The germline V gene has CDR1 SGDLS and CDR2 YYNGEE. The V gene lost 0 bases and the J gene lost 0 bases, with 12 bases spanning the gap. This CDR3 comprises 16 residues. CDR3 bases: TGTGCCAGCAGCGTAGGTTACAGTCTGATGAACACTGAAGCTTTCTTT. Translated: CASSVGYSLMNTEAFF. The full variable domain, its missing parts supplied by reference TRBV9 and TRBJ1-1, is DSGVTQTPKHLITATGQRVTLRCSPRSGDLSVYWYQQSLDQGLQFLIQYYNGEERAKGNILERFSAQQFPDLHSELNLSSLELGDSALYFCASSVGYSLMNTEAFFGQGTRLTVV.

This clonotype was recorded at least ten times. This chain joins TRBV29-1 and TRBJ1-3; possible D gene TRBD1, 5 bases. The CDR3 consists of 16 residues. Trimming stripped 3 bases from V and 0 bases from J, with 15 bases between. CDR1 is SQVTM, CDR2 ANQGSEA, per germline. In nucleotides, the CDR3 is TGCAGCGTTGAGGAAACAGGACCCCGCTCTGGAAACACCATATATTTT. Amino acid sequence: CSVEETGPRSGNTIYF.

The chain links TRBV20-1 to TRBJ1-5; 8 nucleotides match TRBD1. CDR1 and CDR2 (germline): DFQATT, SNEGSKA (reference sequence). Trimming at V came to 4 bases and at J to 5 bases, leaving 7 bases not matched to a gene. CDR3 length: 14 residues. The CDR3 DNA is TGCAGTGCTATCTTGACAGGGGAAGATCAGCCCCAGCATTTT. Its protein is CSAILTGEDQPQHF.

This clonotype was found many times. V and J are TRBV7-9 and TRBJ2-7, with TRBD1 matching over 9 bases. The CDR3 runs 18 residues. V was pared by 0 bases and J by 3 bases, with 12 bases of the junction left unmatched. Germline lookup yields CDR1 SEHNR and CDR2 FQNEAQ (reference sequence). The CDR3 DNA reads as TGTGCCAGCAGCTTAGCGGGAGCGGGACAGGGAATCAGCTACGAGCAGTACTTC. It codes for CASSLAGAGQGISYEQYF.

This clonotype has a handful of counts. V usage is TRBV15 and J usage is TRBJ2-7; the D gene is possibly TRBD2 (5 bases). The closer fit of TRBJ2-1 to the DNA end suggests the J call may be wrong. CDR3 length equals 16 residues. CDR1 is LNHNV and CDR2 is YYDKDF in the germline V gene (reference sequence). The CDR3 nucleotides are TGTGCCACCAGCAGAGATCTAGCCGGATCCTACAATGAGCAGTTCTTC. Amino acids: CATSRDLAGSYNEQFF.

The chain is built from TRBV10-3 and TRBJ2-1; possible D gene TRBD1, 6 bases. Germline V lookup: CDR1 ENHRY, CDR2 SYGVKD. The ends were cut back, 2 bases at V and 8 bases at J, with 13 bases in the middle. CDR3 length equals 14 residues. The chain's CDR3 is CAISEPNRVHEQFF. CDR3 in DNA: TGTGCCATCAGTGAGCCCAACAGGGTCCATGAGCAGTTCTTC.

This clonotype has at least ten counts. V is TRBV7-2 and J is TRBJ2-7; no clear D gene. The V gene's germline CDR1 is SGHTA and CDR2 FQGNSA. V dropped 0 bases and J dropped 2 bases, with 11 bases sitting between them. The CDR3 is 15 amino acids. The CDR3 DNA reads TGTGCCAGCAGCTTAGCGGCAGTTCCCCCCTACGAGCAGTACTTC. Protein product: CASSLAAVPPYEQYF.

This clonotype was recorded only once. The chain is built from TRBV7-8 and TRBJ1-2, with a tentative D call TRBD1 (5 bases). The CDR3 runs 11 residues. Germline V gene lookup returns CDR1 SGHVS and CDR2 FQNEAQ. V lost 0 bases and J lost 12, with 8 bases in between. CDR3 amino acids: CASSLAVGDTF. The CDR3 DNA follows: TGTGCCAGCAGCTTAGCAGTAGGGGACACCTTC.

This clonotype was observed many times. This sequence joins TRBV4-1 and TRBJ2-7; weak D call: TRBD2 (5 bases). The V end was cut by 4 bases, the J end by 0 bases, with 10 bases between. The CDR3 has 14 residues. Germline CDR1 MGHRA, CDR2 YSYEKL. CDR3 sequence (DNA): TGCGCCAGCAGCCGCCCTGGAGGCTCCTACGAGCAGTACTTC. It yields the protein CASSRPGGSYEQYF.

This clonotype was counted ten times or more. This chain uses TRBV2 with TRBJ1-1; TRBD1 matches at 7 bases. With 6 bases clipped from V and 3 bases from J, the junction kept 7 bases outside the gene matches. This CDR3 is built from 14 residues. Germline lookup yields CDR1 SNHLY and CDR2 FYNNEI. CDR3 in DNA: TGTGCCAGCAGAAGCGACAGGGACCACACTGAAGCTTTCTTT. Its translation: CASRSDRDHTEAFF.

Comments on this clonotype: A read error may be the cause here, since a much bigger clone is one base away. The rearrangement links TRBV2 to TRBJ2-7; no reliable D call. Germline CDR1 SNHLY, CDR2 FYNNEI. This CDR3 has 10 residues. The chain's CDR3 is CASSLREQCF. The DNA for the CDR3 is TGTGCCAGCAGTCTCCGAGAGCAGTGCTTC.

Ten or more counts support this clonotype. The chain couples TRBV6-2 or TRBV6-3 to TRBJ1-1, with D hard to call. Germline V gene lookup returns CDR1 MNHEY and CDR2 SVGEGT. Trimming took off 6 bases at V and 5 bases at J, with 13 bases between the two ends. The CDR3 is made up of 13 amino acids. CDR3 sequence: CASRNGGGTEAFF. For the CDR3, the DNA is TGTGCCAGCAGGAACGGAGGAGGGACTGAAGCTTTCTTT.

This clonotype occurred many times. CDR3 sequence (DNA): TGTGCCAGCAAGAGGGGGCTGAACACCGGGGAGCTGTTTTTT. As protein: CASKRGLNTGELFF. V gene TRBV5-4 combines with J gene TRBJ2-2; 7 bases fit TRBD1. Germline CDR1 is SGHNT and CDR2 is YYREEE (reference sequence). This CDR3 has 14 residues. The V and J ends lost 6 bases and 1 base, in that order; junction bases with no gene match: 3.

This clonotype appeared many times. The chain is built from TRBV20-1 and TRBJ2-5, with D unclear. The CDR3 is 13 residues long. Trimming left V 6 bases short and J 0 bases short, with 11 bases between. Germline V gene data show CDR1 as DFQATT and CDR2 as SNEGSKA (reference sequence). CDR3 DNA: TGCAGTGCCATTGAGGCGCACCAAGAGACCCAGTACTTC. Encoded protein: CSAIEAHQETQYF.